The T cell receptor (beta chain) described here comes from a study of cytomegalovirus exposure and HLA in healthy donors. Points on this clone: What it recognizes is unknown.

Germline V gene data show CDR1 as WNHNN and CDR2 as SYGVQD (reference sequence). The CDR3 runs to 13 residues. V was clipped by 11 bases and J by 2 bases, with 13 bases between them. PCR was performed using 60 Vbeta and 13 Jbeta primers. The data were produced by immunoSEQ multiplex PCR, yet TCRdb's version contains in-frame clones alone and is incomplete. The sample includes under 150,000 clones, over 65% of them seen just once. Overall study results and limits: The productive fraction for most TCR beta V segments was about 87% or about 30% in an earlier analysis.

The chain combines TRBV10-1 with TRBJ1-5; D perhaps matches TRBD1 (6 bases). The TCR originated in a man in his fifties or sixties in good health and CMV-seronegative. Sequenced sample: PBMCs. This CDR3 is CASSGGRNQPQHF. The CDR3, as DNA: TGCGCCTCCAGCGGGGGGCGCAATCAGCCCCAGCATTTT.